This TCR beta chain was identified during a study of beta chain features in type 1 diabetes. Populations obtained by sorting all exceeded 98% purity. Notes on the study in general: Shortening of TCRB CDR3s, moderate but significant, appeared in all four CD4+ subsets of Type 1 diabetes patients. No resolution was reached here on whether HLA type influences TCRB rearrangement.

Of the isolated RNA, all was reverse transcribed, and so the sequenced material was expressed TCRB transcripts. Measured with immunoSEQ multiplex PCR; TCRdb has only the in-frame clones, and not every one. The sample has a few hundred thousand clones; about a tenth are singletons. The V gene end was trimmed by 5 bases and the J gene end by 0 bases; junction bases not matched to a gene: 3. This CDR3 has 14 amino acids. Germline CDR1 and CDR2: SEHNR and FQNEAQ (reference sequence). This clone has more than one count but fewer than ten. The antigen is not known. The rearrangement links TRBV7-9 to TRBJ2-7; 8 bases map to TRBD1. The sequence was collected from a man younger than 30 in good health. Sequenced material: central memory CD4+ T cells from blood. DNA of the CDR3: TGTGCCAGCAGCCTGGGGACAGGCTCCTACGAGCAGTACTTC. Its translation is CASSLGTGSYEQYF.